Sequencing of this T cell receptor beta chain was carried out in a study of blood T cells in healthy people across ages. Through a sample-barcoded 5' primer and a J-beta primer mix, a second PCR was run for roughly 6 to 12 cycles. MiXCR, applied by TCRdb to the 5' RACE reads, yields one record per CDR3 protein. Of 550,000 to 750,000 distinct CDR3 sequences listed, around a fifth are singletons. The study isolated at least 6 million PBMCs from each sample. On this clonotype: Its antigen is currently unknown.

V was cut by 6 bases and J by 1 base, with 13 bases left in between. The CDR3 is 14 amino acids. Germline CDR1 reads SGHRS; CDR2 reads YFSETQ. Whole-study findings and limits: There was no known CMV status for donors, so expanded clonotype changes were possibly confounded.

The TCR sequence derives from a man in his 70s in good health. The V and J genes are TRBV5-1 and TRBJ2-5; unclear D gene. What was sequenced was blood. Here the CDR3 reads CASNRQDLQETQYF. CDR3 in DNA: TGCGCCAGCAACCGGCAGGACCTCCAAGAGACCCAGTACTTC.